The clone carrying this TCR beta chain appeared a single time. CDR1 is SNHLY and CDR2 is FYNNEI in the germline V gene. With 6 bases clipped from V and 5 bases from J, the junction kept 10 bases outside the gene matches. This CDR3 has 16 residues. As processed by the authors: The assay estimated nucleated cells by amplifying reference gene primers. Assay used: immunoSEQ multiplex PCR; TCRdb lists only in-frame clones, some missing. The V and J calls and clone size were taken over from that table, and D and trimming were inferred from the DNA. The sample yields hundreds of thousands of clones, 65% to 90% seen once. The data belong to a study of blood T cell repertoires in COVID-19.

The source of this sequence is an older man with acute or convalescent COVID-19. The chain joins TRBV2 to TRBJ2-2; the match to TRBD1 covers 9 bases. The sample consisted of peripheral blood. The CDR3 reads CASRGQGAPTTGELFF. The CDR3 DNA reads as TGTGCCAGCAGGGGACAGGGAGCCCCAACGACCGGGGAGCTGTTTTTT.